This T cell receptor (beta chain) appears in the sequencing data of a study of T cell changes during pregnancy in multiple sclerosis. Some clones are missing from TCRdb's copy, which holds only in-frame ones; the method was immunoSEQ multiplex PCR. The sample records around 51,000 clones, 93% being singletons. The V and J ends lost 5 bases and 10 bases, in that order; junction bases with no gene match: 20. CDR3 length: 17 residues. In germline, CDR1 is SEHNR, CDR2 FQNEAQ (reference sequence). This material consisted of peripheral blood, taken in the second trimester of pregnancy. The chain uses TRBV7-9 and TRBJ1-1; 9 bases align to TRBD1. The TCR was taken from a female donor with multiple sclerosis, enrolled in a pregnancy study. CDR3 region: CASSLSFIIDRGFTAFF. The CDR3 nucleotides read TGTGCCAGCAGCCTCTCTTTTATTATTGACAGGGGGTTCACAGCTTTCTTT.